This section outlines one TCR beta chain sequence together with its context. Its antigen is unknown. This entry belongs to a study of T cells expressing NK-cell markers. Study-wide background: In sorted CD3+CD56+NKG2C+, CD3+CD56+NKG2C- and CD3+CD56-NKG2C+ T cells, TCR beta repertoires were obtained.

Regarding the study as a whole: These clonotypes also led the CD3+CD56-NKG2C+ fraction in several donors. Unclear, still, was the HCMV specificity of the expanded NKG2C+ T cell clones.

The CDR3 has 15 amino acids. Per germline, CDR1 SGHRS and CDR2 YFSETQ. Following a re-call of the 5' RACE reads, TCRdb has one entry per CDR3 protein and lacks DNA. This sample lists roughly 380,000 distinct CDR3 sequences; its ten largest clones have under 6.5%. The specimen was blood T cells: a sorted CD56 or NKG2C T cell subset, CD4+ or CD8+ T cells, or bulk PBMC T cells (not recorded which). The TCR was taken from a man aged 18-69 years in good health. The chain recombines TRBV5-1 with TRBJ2-3; TCRdb's D call of TRBD1 is untestable without DNA. This chain's CDR3 is CASMPVGGRTDTQYF.